Listed below are T cell receptor beta chains from one sample, sequenced in a study of OX40 agonist ivuxolimab in advanced cancers. TCRdb's table, derived via immunoSEQ multiplex PCR, lists solely in-frame clones and lacks some. The data show 65,000 or so clones, about 92% seen once. The input for sequencing was CD4+ or CD8+ T cells sorted from blood, taken in a trial of the OX40 agonist ivuxolimab. Receptors originate from an adult with an advanced solid tumor such as melanoma, head and neck, liver or kidney cancer. Both conserved end residues are part of each CDR3. D genes are given only for firm matches. Not every row has a clone size; where given, it reads once, few, many or a size class.

j_call | v_call | clone_size | d_call | cdr3_aa | cdr3_nt
TRBJ2-3 | TRBV7-3 | . | TRBD2 | CASSSSGGDTDTQYF | TGTGCCAGCAGCTCTAGCGGGGGGGACACAGATACGCAGTATTTT
TRBJ2-7 | TRBV14 | . | . | CASSPIHSYEQYF | TGTGCCAGCAGCCCTATCCACTCCTACGAGCAGTACTTC
TRBJ2-7 | TRBV5-1 | . | . | CASSLGRGVNEQYF | TGCGCCAGCAGCTTGGGTCGCGGGGTTAACGAGCAGTACTTC
TRBJ1-1 | TRBV19 | . | . | CASSMGTNTEAFF | TGTGCCAGTAGTATGGGTACGAACACTGAAGCTTTCTTT
TRBJ2-7 | TRBV4-1 | . | . | CASSQLGHSSYEQYF | TGCGCCAGCAGCCAATTAGGACATAGCTCCTACGAGCAGTACTTC
TRBJ2-2 | TRBV9 | . | . | CASSPTANTGELFF | TGTGCCAGCAGCCCGACAGCCAACACCGGGGAGCTGTTTTTT
TRBJ2-2 | TRBV19 | . | TRBD1 | CATRTGVTGELFF | TGTGCCACCCGGACAGGGGTCACCGGGGAGCTGTTTTTT
TRBJ1-2 | TRBV12-5 | . | . | CASGLQGIRNGYTF | TGTGCTAGTGGTCTACAGGGAATTAGGAATGGCTACACCTTC
TRBJ2-2 | TRBV11-2 | . | . | CASSPPTMAGELFF | TGTGCCAGCAGCCCGCCGACCATGGCCGGGGAGCTGTTTTTT
TRBJ2-1 | TRBV30 | . | TRBD1 | CAWSGDSAHNEQFF | TGTGCCTGGAGTGGGGACAGTGCCCACAATGAGCAGTTCTTC
TRBJ2-2 | TRBV30 | . | . | CAWDITNTGELFF | TGTGCCTGGGACATAACGAACACCGGGGAGCTGTTTTTT
TRBJ2-7 | TRBV4-3 | once | TRBD2 | CASSQDGTSGYEQYF | TGCGCCAGCAGCCAAGACGGGACTAGCGGCTACGAGCAGTACTTC
TRBJ2-1 | TRBV6-5 | . | . | CASSYSGDSNEQFF | TGTGCCAGCAGTTACTCGGGGGATTCCAATGAGCAGTTCTTC
TRBJ1-2 | TRBV9 | . | . | CASSAPGSGLSYGYTF | TGTGCCAGCAGCGCCCCAGGGAGCGGGCTAAGCTATGGCTACACCTTC
TRBJ2-1 | TRBV30 | . | TRBD2 | CALRGGRGANEQFF | TGTGCTTTGAGGGGCGGGAGGGGGGCCAATGAGCAGTTCTTC
TRBJ1-1 | TRBV2 | . | TRBD1 | CASSVGTGYLDTEAFF | TGTGCCAGCAGTGTGGGGACAGGTTATTTGGACACTGAAGCTTTCTTT